Described below is a single TCR beta chain sequence and its context. The entry originates in a study of radiation and T cells in renal cell carcinoma. The time point here: blood 2 weeks post-SBRT. This sample's treatment: 15 Gy SBRT to primary tumor, nephrectomy 4 weeks later. The method was immunoSEQ multiplex PCR; TCRdb's version includes in-frame clones alone and lacks a portion of them. The sample yields around 120,000 clones, around four fifths seen once. CDR3 length equals 19 residues. J was trimmed by 3 bases and V by 4 bases; bases with no gene match: 14. Looked up from germline, CDR1 is MGHRA and CDR2 is YSYEKL.

This specimen was blood, taken from a patient whose treatment included radiotherapy and nephrectomy. The clonotype was recovered from a woman aged 55-69 years with renal cell carcinoma. The J gene is TRBJ2-2, the V gene TRBV4-1; 10 nucleotides match TRBD1. CDR3 in amino acids: CASSLVWTGGMGYTGELFF. The CDR3 DNA is TGCGCCAGCAGCCTCGTTTGGACAGGGGGAATGGGGTACACCGGGGAGCTGTTTTTT.